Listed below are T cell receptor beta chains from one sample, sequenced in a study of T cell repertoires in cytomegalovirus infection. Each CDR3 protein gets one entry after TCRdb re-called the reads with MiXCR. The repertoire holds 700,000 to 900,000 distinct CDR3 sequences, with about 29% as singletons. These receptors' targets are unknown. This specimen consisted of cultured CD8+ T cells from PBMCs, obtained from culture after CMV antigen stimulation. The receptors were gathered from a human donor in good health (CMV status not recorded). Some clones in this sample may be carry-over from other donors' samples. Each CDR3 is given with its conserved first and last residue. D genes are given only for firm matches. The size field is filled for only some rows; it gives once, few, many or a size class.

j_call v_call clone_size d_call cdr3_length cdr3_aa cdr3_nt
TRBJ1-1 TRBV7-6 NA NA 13 CASKDAPGTEAFF TGTGCCAGCAAGGATGCTCCGGGCACTGAAGCTTTCTTT
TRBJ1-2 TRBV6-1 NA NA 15 CASSEGYRYSYGYTF TGTGCCAGCAGTGAAGGTTACAGATATTCGTATGGCTACACCTTC
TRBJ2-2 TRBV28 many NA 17 CASSLVHREDFPGELFF TGTGCCAGCAGTTTGGTGCACAGGGAGGATTTTCCCGGGGAGCTGTTTTTT
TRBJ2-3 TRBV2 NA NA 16 CASSDSYGESTDTQYF TGTGCCAGCAGTGATTCTTACGGGGAAAGCACAGATACGCAGTATTTT
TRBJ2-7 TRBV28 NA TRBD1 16 CASSVPGTAHTYEQYF TGTGCCAGCAGCGTCCCGGGGACAGCGCATACCTACGAGCAGTACTTC
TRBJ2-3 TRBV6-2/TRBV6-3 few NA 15 CASSYSGQGLDTQYF TGTGCCAGCAGTTACTCCGGCCAGGGATTAGATACGCAGTATTTT
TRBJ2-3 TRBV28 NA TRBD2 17 CASMGRLALTSTDTQYF TGTGCCAGCATGGGGAGACTAGCCCTGACTAGCACAGATACGCAGTATTTT
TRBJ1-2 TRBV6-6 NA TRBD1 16 CASSYSPGGSNYGNTF TGTGCCAGCAGTTACTCCCCAGGGGGCTCTAACTATGGCAACACCTTC
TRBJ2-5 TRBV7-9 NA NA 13 CASSPKGMTTQYF TGTGCCAGCAGCCCTAAGGGGATGACGACCCAGTACTTC
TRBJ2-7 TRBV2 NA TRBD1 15 CASSATGDSLYEQYF TGTGCCAGCAGTGCCACCGGGGACAGTTTATACGAGCAGTACTTC
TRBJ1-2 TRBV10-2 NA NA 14 CASSEWTVNYGYTF TGCGCCAGCAGTGAGTGGACAGTCAACTATGGCTACACCTTC
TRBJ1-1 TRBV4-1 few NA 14 CASSQGRGGTEAFF TGCGCCAGCAGCCAAGGCAGGGGAGGAACTGAAGCTTTCTTT
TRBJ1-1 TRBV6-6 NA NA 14 CASSDRGANTEAFF TGTGCCAGCAGTGATCGCGGGGCGAACACTGAAGCTTTCTTT
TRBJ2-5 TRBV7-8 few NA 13 CASSLTVWETQYF TGTGCCAGCAGCTTAACAGTATGGGAGACCCAGTACTTC
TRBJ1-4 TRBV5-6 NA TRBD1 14 CASSSGTGFEKLFF TGTGCCAGCAGCTCCGGGACAGGGTTTGAAAAACTGTTTTTT
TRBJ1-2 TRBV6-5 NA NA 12 CASSYDSWGYTF TGTGCCAGCAGTTACGACTCGTGGGGCTACACCTTC
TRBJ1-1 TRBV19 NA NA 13 CASTGSGRSEAFF TGTGCCAGTACGGGGTCGGGAAGGAGTGAAGCTTTCTTT